The 6 T cell receptor beta chains in this list originate from one sample, sequenced in a study of blood T cell repertoires in COVID-19. Sequencing used immunoSEQ multiplex PCR; TCRdb keeps in-frame clones, though not all of them. The data show over 250,000 clones, 80% to 90% seen once. Specimen: peripheral blood. These receptors came from a woman in her 70s with acute or convalescent COVID-19.

The chain couples TRBV6-6 to TRBJ1-5; D possibly corresponds to TRBD1 (5 bases). Trimming removed 10 bases at V and 4 bases at J, with 14 bases between. This CDR3 comprises 13 residues. From germline, CDR1 is MNHNY and CDR2 SVGAGI (reference sequence). DNA for the CDR3: TGTGCCACGGCCAGGGACTTTAATCAGCCCCAGCATTTT. Its translation: CATARDFNQPQHF.

V and J are TRBV6-5 and TRBJ2-1; 11 positions match TRBD2. V lost 8 bases, J lost 4 bases, and 7 bases stayed unmatched. There are 15 residues in the CDR3. Germline V gives CDR1 MNHEY, CDR2 SVGAGI. CDR3 in DNA: TGTGCCAGCGGCCCTAGCGGGGGGAGTTACAATGAGCAGTTCTTC. Its translation: CASGPSGGSYNEQFF.

This clone was seen once. This chain joins TRBV23-1 and TRBJ1-2; 9 bases match TRBD1. TRBV23-1 is marked as an open reading frame, function uncertain. V lost 10 bases to trimming and J lost 6 bases; unmatched junction nucleotides: 9. CDR3 length equals 13 residues. CDR3 sequence reads: CANSGTGPNGYTF. The CDR3 nucleotides read TGCGCCAACTCCGGGACAGGGCCTAATGGCTACACCTTC.

This rearrangement joins TRBV6-6 to TRBJ1-5; TRBD1 agrees at 7 bases. The CDR3 has 16 residues. J was trimmed by 0 bases and V by 8 bases; bases with no gene match: 10. The germline V gene encodes CDR1 MNHNY and CDR2 SVGAGI (reference sequence). This CDR3 reads CASVDGQGVSNQPQHF. CDR3 coding DNA: TGTGCCAGCGTGGACGGGCAGGGGGTTAGCAATCAGCCCCAGCATTTT.

V gene TRBV5-5 combines with J gene TRBJ2-1; unclear D gene. This CDR3 spans 15 amino acids. Deletions cut 4 bases from V and 0 bases from J, with 11 bases between. In germline, CDR1 is SGHKS, CDR2 YYEKEE (reference sequence). The CDR3 DNA reads TGTGCCAGCAGCGTCCAGGCCCTCTCCTACAATGAGCAGTTCTTC. Protein sequence: CASSVQALSYNEQFF.

This clone was picked up a small number of times. The chain is built from TRBV13 and TRBJ1-1; D might be TRBD1 (6 bases). This CDR3 spans 12 amino acids. The V and J ends lost 3 bases and 7 bases respectively, with 9 bases between them. Germline V lookup: CDR1 PRHDT, CDR2 FYEKMQ (reference sequence). Here the CDR3 reads CASSLTGLEAFF. CDR3 coding DNA: TGTGCCAGCAGCTTGACAGGACTTGAAGCTTTCTTT.